This entry lists 31 T cell receptor beta chains sequenced from one sample in a study of shared clonotypes between healthy human individuals. Clones were read by immunoSEQ multiplex PCR, and TCRdb kept only the in-frame ones, dropping some. The profile shows nearly 750,000 clones, 55% to 75% of them singletons. The sample consisted of memory CD4+ T cells sorted from blood. As for subset: CD45RA-negative fraction. The receptors were sampled from a woman in her thirties in good health.

The genes are TRBV19 and TRBJ1-2, with TRBD1 matching 9 bases. The CDR3 length is 14 residues. The ends lost 5 bases at V and 7 bases at J; junction bases unmatched: 8. Per the germline V gene, CDR1 is LNHDA and CDR2 is SQIVND (reference sequence). CDR3: CASSPRDRESGYTF. The CDR3 DNA is TGTGCCAGTAGTCCCCGGGACAGGGAATCTGGCTACACCTTC. Full variable domain (rest looked up from reference TRBV19 and TRBJ1-2): DGGITQSPKYLFRKEGQNVTLSCEQNLNHDAMYWYRQDPGQGLRLIYYSQIVNDFQKGDIAEGYSVSREKKESFPLTVTSAQKNPTAFYLCASSPRDRESGYTFGSGTRLTVV.

The V gene is TRBV5-8, the J gene TRBJ1-2; 8 bases map to TRBD1. The CDR3 spans 17 residues. CDR1 and CDR2 from the germline V gene are SGHTS and YDEGEE. The V gene end was trimmed by 7 bases and the J gene end by 8 bases; junction bases not matched to a gene: 22. The CDR3 nucleotides are TGTGCCAGCCCCCGTCCCGGGACAGGCCCTGCATATGGGGGCTACACCTTC. This gives the protein CASPRPGTGPAYGGYTF.

The chain combines TRBV9 with TRBJ1-1; possibly TRBD1 for D (5 bases). The CDR3 is 14 amino acids. The V end lost 0 bases, the J end lost 8 bases, and 14 bases lay between the germline ends. The V gene's germline CDR1 is SGDLS and CDR2 YYNGEE. In DNA form, the CDR3 reads TGTGCCAGCAGCGTAGTCGACAGACCCGTGGAAGCTTTCTTT. It specifies CASSVVDRPVEAFF.

This chain connects TRBV28 to TRBJ1-4, with TRBD1 matching over 11 bases. Trimming at V came to 3 bases and at J to 8 bases, leaving 2 bases not matched to a gene. Germline values: CDR1 MDHEN, CDR2 SYDVKM. The CDR3 is 14 residues long. CDR3 sequence (DNA): TGTGCCAGCAGTTTTTGGGACAGGGGGGAAAAACTGTTTTTT. Translating gives CASSFWDRGEKLFF.

The rearrangement links TRBV4-1 to TRBJ2-2; 9 bases map to TRBD2. The CDR3 is 18 amino acids. Germline-derived CDR1 and CDR2 are MGHRA and YSYEKL. Trimming removed 1 base from V and 6 bases from J; junction bases left unmatched: 12. The CDR3 DNA reads TGCGCCAGCAGCCAAGGAGGTAGCGGGAGAGTGTTCGCCGGGGAGCTGTTTTTT. Translating it yields CASSQGGSGRVFAGELFF.

The gene calls are TRBV7-2 and TRBJ2-7; 11 nucleotides agree with TRBD2. Germline V lookup: CDR1 SGHTA, CDR2 FQGNSA. CDR3 length equals 17 residues. After removal of 2 bases from V and 4 bases from J, the junction contained 10 bases not matched to a gene. The CDR3 is CASSLSWGSGRAYEQYF. The CDR3 bases are TGTGCCAGCAGCTTAAGTTGGGGTAGCGGGAGGGCTTACGAGCAGTACTTC.

This clone appeared once. The rearrangement joins TRBV7-8 to TRBJ1-1; TRBD1 might be the D (5 bases). This CDR3 comprises 14 residues. V gave up 2 bases and J gave up 7 bases, with 14 bases separating them. In germline, CDR1 is SGHVS, CDR2 FQNEAQ. The chain's CDR3 is CASSLFGGRGEAFF. DNA of the CDR3: TGTGCCAGCAGCTTATTTGGAGGGAGGGGTGAAGCTTTCTTT.

Of note for this clone: The identical CDR3 is also encoded by other nucleotide sequences in the sample. V usage is TRBV5-1 and J usage is TRBJ1-3, with D perhaps TRBD1 (5 bases). Trimming left V 3 bases short and J 1 base short, with 8 bases between. Germline-derived CDR1 and CDR2 are SGHRS and YFSETQ. The CDR3 is made up of 14 amino acids. The CDR3 nucleotides are TGCGCCAGCAGCTCAGGGACTTCTGGAAACACCATATATTTT. It yields the protein CASSSGTSGNTIYF.

The chain joins TRBV7-3 to TRBJ2-2; D unresolved. Looked up from germline, CDR1 is SGHTA and CDR2 is FQGTGA. The CDR3 spans 12 residues. Trimming took 8 bases from V and 6 from J, leaving 10 bases between them. The CDR3 DNA reads TGTGCCAGCGGCAATGGCCCCGGGGAGCTGTTTTTT. Translating gives CASGNGPGELFF.

This clone has more than one count but fewer than ten. V usage is TRBV7-8 and J usage is TRBJ1-3; D not certain. This CDR3 is 15 amino acids long. Deletions cut 4 bases from V and 2 bases from J, with 12 bases between. Germline CDR1 and CDR2: SGHVS and FQNEAQ. The CDR3 spells CASSSYLLAGNTIYF. The DNA of the CDR3 is TGTGCCAGCAGCTCTTATCTGCTAGCTGGAAACACCATATATTTT.

This clone was picked up many times. In nucleotides, the CDR3 is TGCGCCAGCAGCCGAGATGCGGGAGAGCTCTACGAGCAGTACTTC. This translates into CASSRDAGELYEQYF. The rearrangement joins TRBV5-1 to TRBJ2-7; 7 bases match TRBD2. V dropped 4 bases and J dropped 3; count of bases not matched to a gene: 10. The germline CDR1 and CDR2 sequences are SGHRS and YFSETQ. CDR3 length equals 15 residues.

The chain employs TRBV19 and TRBJ2-2; D remains ambiguous. The V end lost 7 bases, the J end lost 1 base, and 10 bases lay between the germline ends. The CDR3 is 14 residues long. Germline values: CDR1 LNHDA, CDR2 SQIVND (reference sequence). CDR3 loop: CASTSDWNTGELFF. The DNA of the CDR3 is TGTGCCAGTACCTCTGACTGGAACACCGGGGAGCTGTTTTTT.

This chain links TRBV19 with TRBJ2-5, with 9 nucleotides matching TRBD2. CDR3 length equals 15 residues. Germline assignment: CDR1 LNHDA and CDR2 SQIVND (reference sequence). V trimming: 3 bases; J trimming: 0 bases; junction bases outside the gene matches: 2. The DNA for the CDR3 is TGTGCCAGTAGTATGGCTAGCGGGGACCAAGAGACCCAGTACTTC. This codes for CASSMASGDQETQYF.

This clone has just one count. This sequence joins TRBV12-2 and TRBJ2-3; the table's D gene call, TRBD2, was not cross checked with the DNA. TRBV12-2 is a recognized pseudogene. The CDR3 sequence is 17 residues long. The CDR3 reads CASRSTGTSGSIDTQYF. In DNA form, the CDR3 reads TGTGCAAGTCGCTCCACCGGGACTAGCGGATCAATAGATACGCAGTATTTT.

CDR3 DNA sequence: TGTGCCAGCAGCTCGCGGACAGGGGTTAATTACTTC. As protein: CASSSRTGVNYF. The rearrangement links TRBV7-3 to TRBJ2-5, with TRBD1 matching 9 bases. The CDR3 covers 12 residues. The junction had 8 bases not matched to a gene; V was cut back by 4 bases and J by 14 bases. Germline V gene lookup returns CDR1 SGHTA and CDR2 FQGTGA.

The V and J genes are TRBV2 and TRBJ2-5, with D uncertain. Trimming took off 2 bases at V and 3 bases at J, with 4 bases between the two ends. Per germline, CDR1 SNHLY and CDR2 FYNNEI. There are 12 residues in the CDR3. CDR3 loop: CASSEQEETQYF. DNA of the CDR3: TGTGCCAGCAGTGAACAGGAAGAGACCCAGTACTTC.

The J gene is TRBJ1-2, the V gene TRBV19; D possibly corresponds to TRBD1 (6 bases). V was shortened by 3 bases and J by 3 bases, with 14 bases between the two germline ends. CDR1 is LNHDA and CDR2 is SQIVND in the germline V gene (reference sequence). The CDR3 has 15 amino acids. The CDR3 DNA sequence: TGTGCCAGTAGTATTAAGGCAGGGGCGGACTATGGCTACACCTTC. It encodes CASSIKAGADYGYTF.

As for this clone: A single base separates this from a much larger clone, so it may be a read error. Other DNA sequences within the sample encode an identical CDR3. This rearrangement joins TRBV5-1 to TRBJ2-1; possibly TRBD1 for D (5 bases). This CDR3 spans 15 amino acids. Per the germline V gene, CDR1 is SGHRS and CDR2 is YFSETQ. V lost 4 bases, J lost 0 bases, and 11 bases lay in between. Here the CDR3 DNA reads TGCGCCAGCAGCCATGACAGCAGCTCCTACAATGAGCAGTTCTTC. Translated, it gives CASSHDSSSYNEQFF.

There are a few counts of this clone. The chain employs TRBV6-6 and TRBJ2-3; D might be TRBD1 (5 bases). V was trimmed by 2 bases and J by 0 bases, leaving 9 bases between them. In germline, CDR1 is MNHNY, CDR2 SVGAGI (reference sequence). This CDR3 contains 15 residues. In nucleotides, the CDR3 is TGTGCCAGCAGTTACGCAGACAGAAGCACAGATACGCAGTATTTT. Translating gives CASSYADRSTDTQYF.

The chain employs TRBV29-1 and TRBJ2-5, with D unresolved. V was shortened by 2 bases and J by 4 bases, with 11 bases between the two germline ends. The CDR3 extends over 13 amino acids. Germline lookup yields CDR1 SQVTM and CDR2 ANQGSEA. CDR3 sequence: CSVERASGETQYF. CDR3 nucleotides: TGCAGCGTTGAAAGGGCCTCGGGAGAGACCCAGTACTTC. The variable domain in full, with the rest retrieved from reference TRBV29-1 and TRBJ2-5, is SAVISQKPSRDICQRGTSLTIQCQVDSQVTMMFWYRQQPGQSLTLIATANQGSEATYESGFVIDKFPISRPNLTFSTLTVSNMSPEDSSIYLCSVERASGETQYFGPGTRLLVL.

The CDR3 DNA reads TGTGCCAGCAGCTCCGGGACTCACACCGGGGAGCTGTTTTTT. Protein: CASSSGTHTGELFF. The chain combines TRBV11-1 with TRBJ2-2, with D perhaps TRBD2 (6 bases). V was clipped by 4 bases and J by 3 bases, with 9 bases between them. The CDR3 sequence is 14 residues long. The germline V gene encodes CDR1 SGHAT and CDR2 FQDESV (reference sequence).

V and J are TRBV7-9 and TRBJ2-5, with 11 bases that match TRBD2. V gave up 0 bases and J gave up 2 bases; unmatched junction bases: 2. Germline V CDR1 and CDR2: SEHNR, FQNEAQ (reference sequence). This CDR3 contains 16 residues. The CDR3 here is CASSLARLAGQETQYF. CDR3 nucleotides: TGTGCCAGCAGCTTAGCCCGACTAGCGGGGCAAGAGACCCAGTACTTC.

This clone turned up a few times. V gene TRBV29-1 combines with J gene TRBJ2-7; 7 positions agree with TRBD1. Trimming removed 4 bases from V and 6 bases from J; junction bases left unmatched: 15. Germline V gene data show CDR1 as SQVTM and CDR2 as ANQGSEA. This CDR3 is 15 amino acids long. CDR3 DNA sequence: TGCAGCGTTGCACCAGGGGGTCCCTTATACGGCGAGCAGTACTTC. It encodes CSVAPGGPLYGEQYF.

The chain carries TRBV19 and TRBJ1-2, with D uncertain. The CDR3 is made up of 15 amino acids. Looked up from germline, CDR1 is LNHDA and CDR2 is SQIVND (reference sequence). Trimming cost V 0 bases and J 6 bases, with 14 bases left between them. The chain's CDR3 is CASSIDQEVYHGYTF. The CDR3 bases are TGTGCCAGTAGTATAGACCAGGAAGTTTACCATGGCTACACCTTC.

This rearrangement joins TRBV11-3 to TRBJ2-7; D is ambiguous. CDR3 size: 14 residues. V gave up 0 bases and J gave up 1 base, with 7 bases separating them. CDR1 and CDR2 from the germline V gene are SGHNT and YENEEA. CDR3 sequence reads: CASSLDGNSYEQYF. CDR3 nucleotide sequence: TGTGCCAGCAGCTTAGATGGGAATTCCTACGAGCAGTACTTC.

The rearrangement links TRBV5-4 to TRBJ2-1, with D unresolved. The CDR3 is 15 amino acids. Germline V lookup: CDR1 SGHNT, CDR2 YYREEE (reference sequence). V was clipped by 3 bases and J by 5 bases, with 15 bases between them. This CDR3 is CASSSTSLVNNEQFF. DNA for the CDR3: TGTGCCAGCAGCTCCACCAGTCTTGTGAACAATGAGCAGTTCTTC.

The V call is TRBV2, the J call TRBJ2-1; tentatively, D is TRBD2 (6 bases). The CDR3 sequence is 14 residues long. The V end was cut by 6 bases, the J end by 4 bases, with 13 bases between. Germline CDR1 is SNHLY and CDR2 is FYNNEI. CDR3 DNA: TGTGCCAGCAGCCGCCGGGGAGGTTACAATGAGCAGTTCTTC. The encoded protein is CASSRRGGYNEQFF.

The chain uses TRBV25-1 and TRBJ1-1; D gene unclear. V was cut by 5 bases and J by 3 bases, with 10 bases left in between. Germline CDR1 reads MGHDK; CDR2 reads SYGVNS. The CDR3 totals 13 residues. CDR3 region: CASSKQRDTEAFF. CDR3 in DNA: TGTGCCAGCAGTAAGCAAAGGGACACTGAAGCTTTCTTT.

The CDR3 coding sequence is TGTGCCAGCAGCCCCCCGGGAGTGGAGCCCCAGCATTTT. This translates into CASSPPGVEPQHF. The chain has TRBV7-6 and TRBJ1-5; D uncertain. Trimming removed 5 bases from V and 8 bases from J, with 13 bases in between. The CDR3 sequence is 13 residues long. From germline, CDR1 is SGHVS and CDR2 FNYEAQ.

This chain joins TRBV30 and TRBJ2-1; 7 bases map to TRBD1. The ends lost 8 bases at V and 4 bases at J; junction bases unmatched: 8. The CDR3 has 13 amino acids. From germline, CDR1 is GTSNPN and CDR2 SVGIG (reference sequence). The CDR3, as DNA: TGTGCCAAGACAGGGCAGAATTACAATGAGCAGTTCTTC. Its translation is CAKTGQNYNEQFF.

This clone appeared a few times. The chain uses TRBV11-3 and TRBJ2-1; the match to TRBD2 covers 11 bases. CDR1 is SGHNT and CDR2 is YENEEA in the germline V gene. Unmatched junction bases numbered 10, after V lost 5 bases and J lost 7 bases. The CDR3 runs 16 residues. CDR3: CASSPIAGGSTNEQFF. In DNA form, the CDR3 reads TGTGCCAGCAGCCCGATAGCGGGAGGGTCAACAAATGAGCAGTTCTTC. The full variable domain, rest sourced from reference TRBV11-3 and TRBJ2-1, is EAGVVQSPRYKIIEKKQPVAFWCNPISGHNTLYWYLQNLGQGPELLIRYENEEAVDDSQLPKDRFSAERLKGVDSTLKIQPAELGDSAVYLCASSPIAGGSTNEQFFGPGTRLTVL.